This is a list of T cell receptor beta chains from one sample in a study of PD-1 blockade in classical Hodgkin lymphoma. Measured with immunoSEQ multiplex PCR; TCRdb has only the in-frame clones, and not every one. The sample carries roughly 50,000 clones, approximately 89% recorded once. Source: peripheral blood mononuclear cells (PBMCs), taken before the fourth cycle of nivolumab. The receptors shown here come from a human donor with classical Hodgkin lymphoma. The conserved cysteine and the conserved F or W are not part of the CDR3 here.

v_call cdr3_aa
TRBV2 ASSVTSGIGNDEQF
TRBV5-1 ASSLGLAGGEQF
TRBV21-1 ASSKGQVGDGYT
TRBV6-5 ASSYLVHNEQF
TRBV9 ASSARVGSGNTIY
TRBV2 ASSERQGSKNIQY
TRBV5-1 ASSSTGDPYEQY
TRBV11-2 ASRNSGTTEAF
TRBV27 ASSEDGTRETQY
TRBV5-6 ASSLMGNQPQH
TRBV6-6 ASTVGQINTGELF
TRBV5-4 ASSSRQGTSTGELF
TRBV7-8 ASSLAFRGRYEQY
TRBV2 ASSLSGTYNEQF
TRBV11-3 ASSLDLAGSGYSNQPQH
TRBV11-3 ASSLGPQGTAF
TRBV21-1 ASSKLDYGYT
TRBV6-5 ASSPGAGELF
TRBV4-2 ASSQGDTTDTQY
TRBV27 ASSLGVSSYNEQF
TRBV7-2 ASSLRLAGGEQY
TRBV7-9 AGISLQGEDEKLF
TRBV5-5 ASSRTANTEAF
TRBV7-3 ASSRPGTEELF
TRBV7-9 ASSLPSGWGNNEQF
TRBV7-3 ASSLNGSPAYEQY
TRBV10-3 AISEYFRVKTGELF
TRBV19 ASSPTGLAAERGTDTQY
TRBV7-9 ASSPPGPHEQY
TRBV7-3 ASWESMNTEAF
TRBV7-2 ASSRRTGRGTDTQY
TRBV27 ASSHLGQGSNQPQH
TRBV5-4 ASSHPGTSVYNEQF
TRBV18 ASSPTGPFSGANVLT
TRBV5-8 ASSPRQEGGAEAF
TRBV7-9 ASSFRTGEKYGYT
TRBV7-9 ASSLVTGAEKLF
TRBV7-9 ASSPPGLKETQY
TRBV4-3 ASSQDAGMNEKLF
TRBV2 ASSESLGGRGARGYT
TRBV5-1 ASSADRASPLH
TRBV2 ASSRGQGADTQY
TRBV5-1 ASKSGVSTDTQY
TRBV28 ASSLYTEAF
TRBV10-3 ATTGAGNQPQH
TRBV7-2 ASSLGPKKVAGEHEQY